This T cell receptor (beta chain) came from a study of CD8 T cells in ankylosing spondylitis listed by TCRdb under 2017. For context, the study as a whole: To find TCR variants linked to disease, the study profiled T cell receptor beta repertoires in ankylosing spondylitis patients and healthy donors. In total, the full study cohort was made up of 85 to 140 healthy donors and 20 to 25 ankylosing spondylitis patients. Peripheral blood was sampled, and synovial fluid was additionally collected from ankylosing spondylitis patients. What the study reported, not specific to this receptor: According to the report, matched synovial fluid samples from ankylosing spondylitis patients were significantly enriched for the disease-linked clones. The disease-linked clones showed a CD8+ phenotype and occurred at relatively low frequencies in peripheral blood. Blood from ankylosing spondylitis patients appeared to be characterized by a TCR beta motif made up of several highly homologous amino acid variants. Some motif variants were previously reported in synovial fluid and blood of reactive arthritis patients, suggesting common disease-initiation mechanisms.

The run used an Illumina HiSeq 2500. TCR beta libraries were prepared by quantitative 5'-RACE with molecular barcodes. The paper's data handling went like this. A new computational method based on a probabilistic model of VDJ rearrangement was used to identify disease-linked TCR variants. TCRdb cleaned the public reads at Q25 with fastp, built clones with MiXCR and kept in-frame beta chains. Rows with one shared CDR3 protein collapse into an entry with the most common genes and DNA. The V and J calls were not made by the authors but by TCRdb's processing. In this sample the table shows roughly 130,000 distinct CDR3 sequences, around 13% of which occur a single time. The top ten constitute about 3% of the sample. With regard to this clonotype: It lacks a known antigen. No much larger clone exists at a distance of one base, and base qualities are not known.

The CDR3 measures 15 amino acids from cysteine to phenylalanine. Left in the record is the CDR3 DNA by itself, 45 bases read in frame from the first base. CDR1 and CDR2 are read off the germline V gene (reference sequence) as SEHNR and FQNEAQ. V lost 1 base and J lost 0 bases; the stretch between them is 9 bases long. Here the chain combines TRBV7-9 and TRBJ2-5, with the D call perhaps TRBD1 or TRBD2, each one matching 5 bases. Sequencing was carried out using blood, either unsorted or a sorted T cell fraction (not recorded which). The sequence was obtained from a female donor with ankylosing spondylitis or in good health (not recorded which). The CDR3 sequence is CASSLGDVHQETQYF. In nucleotides, the sequence is TGTGCCAGCAGCTTAGGGGACGTTCACCAAGAGACCCAGTACTTC.